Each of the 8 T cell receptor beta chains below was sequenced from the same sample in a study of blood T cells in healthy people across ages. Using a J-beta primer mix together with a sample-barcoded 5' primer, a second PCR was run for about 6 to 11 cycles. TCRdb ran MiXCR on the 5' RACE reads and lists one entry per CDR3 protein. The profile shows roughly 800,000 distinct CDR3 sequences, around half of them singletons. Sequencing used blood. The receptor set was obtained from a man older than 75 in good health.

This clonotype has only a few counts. This CDR3 reads CASSIGTGGSEKLFF. The CDR3 nucleotides read TGTGCCAGCAGCATCGGGACAGGGGGAAGTGAAAAACTGTTTTTT. The chain carries TRBV9 and TRBJ1-4, with 11 bases aligning to TRBD1. The germline V gene encodes CDR1 SGDLS and CDR2 YYNGEE. The CDR3 is made up of 15 amino acids. V dropped 4 bases and J dropped 7; count of bases not matched to a gene: 6.

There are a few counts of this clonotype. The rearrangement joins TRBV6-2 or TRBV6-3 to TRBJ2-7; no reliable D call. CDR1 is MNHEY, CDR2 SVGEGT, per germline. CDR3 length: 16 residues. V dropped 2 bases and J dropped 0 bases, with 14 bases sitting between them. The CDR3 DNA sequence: TGTGCCAGCAGTTACAGGGCGCAGGCAGGCTCCTACGAGCAGTACTTC. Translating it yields CASSYRAQAGSYEQYF.

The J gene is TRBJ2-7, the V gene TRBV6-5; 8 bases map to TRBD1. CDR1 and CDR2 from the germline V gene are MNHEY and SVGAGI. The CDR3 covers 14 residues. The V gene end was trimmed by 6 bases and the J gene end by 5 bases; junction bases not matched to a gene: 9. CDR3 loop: CASSQGAVSNEQYF. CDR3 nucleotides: TGTGCCAGCAGCCAGGGGGCAGTTAGCAACGAGCAGTACTTC.

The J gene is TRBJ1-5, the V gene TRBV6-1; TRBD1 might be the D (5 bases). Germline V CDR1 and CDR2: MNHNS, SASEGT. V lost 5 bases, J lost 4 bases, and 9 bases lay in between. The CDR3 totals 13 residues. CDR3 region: CASSFRVNQPQHF. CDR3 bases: TGTGCCAGCAGTTTCAGGGTGAATCAGCCCCAGCATTTT.

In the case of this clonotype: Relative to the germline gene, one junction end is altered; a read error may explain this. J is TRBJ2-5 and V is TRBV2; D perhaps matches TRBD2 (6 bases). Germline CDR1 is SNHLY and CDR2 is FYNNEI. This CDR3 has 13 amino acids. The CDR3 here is CVSRLAEQETQYF. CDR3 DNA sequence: TGTGTCAGCAGGTTAGCGGAACAAGAGACCCAGTACTTC.

CDR3: CASGRTRGSPLHF. The DNA for the CDR3 is TGTGCCAGCGGAAGGACAAGAGGTTCACCCCTCCACTTT. This chain joins TRBV25-1 and TRBJ1-6; tentatively, D is TRBD1 (5 bases). Trimming removed 8 bases at V and 9 bases at J, with 14 bases between. CDR3 length: 13 amino acids. Germline CDR1 reads MGHDK; CDR2 reads SYGVNS.

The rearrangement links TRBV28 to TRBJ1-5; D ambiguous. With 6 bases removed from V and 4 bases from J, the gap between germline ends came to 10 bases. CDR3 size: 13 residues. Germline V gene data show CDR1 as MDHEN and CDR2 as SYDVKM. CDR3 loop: CASRVGGNQPQHF. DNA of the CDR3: TGTGCCAGCAGGGTTGGTGGGAATCAGCCCCAGCATTTT.

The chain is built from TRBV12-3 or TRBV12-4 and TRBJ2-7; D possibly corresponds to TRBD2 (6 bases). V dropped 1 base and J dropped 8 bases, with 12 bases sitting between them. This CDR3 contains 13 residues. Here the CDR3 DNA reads TGTGCCAGCAGTTTAGTTTCCGGGGGTCAGCAGTACTTC. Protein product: CASSLVSGGQQYF.